This TCR beta chain was profiled in a study of long-term antiretroviral therapy in people with HIV. The CDR3 runs 14 residues. Per the germline V gene, CDR1 is SGHAT and CDR2 is FQNNGV. V lost 3 bases, J lost 8 bases, and 16 bases lay in between. The assay, immunoSEQ v3.0, was run at survey level. The repertoire was sequenced with immunoSEQ multiplex PCR; TCRdb's copy has only in-frame clones and lacks some. The data show roughly 25,000 clones, 85% seen once. This specimen was unsorted PBMCs, taken 2.3 years after starting antiretroviral therapy. The V call is TRBV11-2, the J call TRBJ1-2; no clear D gene. The clonotype comes from a man in his forties or fifties with HIV. The CDR3 reads CASSFSGASYGYTF. The CDR3 DNA is TGTGCCAGCAGCTTCTCCGGAGCTAGCTACGGCTACACCTTC.